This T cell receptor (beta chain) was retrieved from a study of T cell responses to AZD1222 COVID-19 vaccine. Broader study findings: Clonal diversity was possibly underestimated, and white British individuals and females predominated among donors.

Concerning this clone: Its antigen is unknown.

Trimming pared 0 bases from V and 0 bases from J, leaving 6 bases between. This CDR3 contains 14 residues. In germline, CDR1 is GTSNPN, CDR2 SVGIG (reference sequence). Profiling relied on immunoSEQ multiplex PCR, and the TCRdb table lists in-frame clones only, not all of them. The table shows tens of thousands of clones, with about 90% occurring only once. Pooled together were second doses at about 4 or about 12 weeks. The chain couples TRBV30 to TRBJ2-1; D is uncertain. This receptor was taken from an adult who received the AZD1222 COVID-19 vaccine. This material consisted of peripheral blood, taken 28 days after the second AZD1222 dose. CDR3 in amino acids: CAWSVLSSYNEQFF. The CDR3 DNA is TGTGCCTGGAGTGTCTTAAGCTCCTACAATGAGCAGTTCTTC.